Detailed here is one T cell receptor beta chain. Its antigen is currently unknown. CDR1 and CDR2 from the germline V gene are SGHKS and YYEKEE (reference sequence). This CDR3 is built from 13 residues. V shed 6 bases and J shed 4 bases, with 13 bases lying between them. This sample was taken from a study of blood T cells in healthy people across ages. For the second PCR, which ran for about 6 to 11 cycles, a sample-barcoded 5' primer and a J-beta primer mix were used. TCRdb reanalysed the 5' RACE reads using MiXCR and keeps one entry per CDR3 protein. In the table there are about 780,000 distinct CDR3 sequences, about half of which are singletons. In terms of origin and age, donors were healthy Caucasian individuals from Russia aged about 6 to 90. Overall study results and limits: Significant beta diversity loss was already apparent by age approximately 42, declining roughly linearly. Researchers judged that diversity estimates from one million T cells fell short of true values.

The J gene is TRBJ1-2, the V gene TRBV5-5; D may be TRBD1 (5 bases). The receptor was isolated from a man older than 75 in good health. Sequencing was performed on blood. CDR3 bases: TGTGCCAGCACCGATGGGGCCGTCTATGGCTACACCTTC. This gives the protein CASTDGAVYGYTF.